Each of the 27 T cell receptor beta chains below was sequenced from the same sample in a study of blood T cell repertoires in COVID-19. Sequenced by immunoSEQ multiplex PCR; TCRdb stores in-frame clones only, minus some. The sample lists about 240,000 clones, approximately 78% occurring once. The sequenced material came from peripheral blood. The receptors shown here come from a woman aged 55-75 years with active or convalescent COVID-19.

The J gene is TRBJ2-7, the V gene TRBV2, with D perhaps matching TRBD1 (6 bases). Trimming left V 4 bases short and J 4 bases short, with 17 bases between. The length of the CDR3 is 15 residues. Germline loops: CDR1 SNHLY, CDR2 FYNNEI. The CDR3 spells CASSVGTLRSYEQYF. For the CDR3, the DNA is TGTGCCAGCAGTGTGGGGACACTACGCTCTTACGAGCAGTACTTC.

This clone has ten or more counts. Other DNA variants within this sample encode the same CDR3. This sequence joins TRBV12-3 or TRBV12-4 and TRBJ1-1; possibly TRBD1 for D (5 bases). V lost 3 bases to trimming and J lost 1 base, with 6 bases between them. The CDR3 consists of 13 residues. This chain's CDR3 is CASSFGGNTEAFF. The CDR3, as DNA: TGTGCCAGCAGTTTCGGGGGGAACACTGAAGCTTTCTTT.

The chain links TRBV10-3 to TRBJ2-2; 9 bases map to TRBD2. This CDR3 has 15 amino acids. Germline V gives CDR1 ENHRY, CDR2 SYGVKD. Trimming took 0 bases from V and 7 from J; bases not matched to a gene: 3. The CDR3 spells CAISESLAGLGELFF. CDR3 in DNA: TGTGCCATCAGTGAGTCCCTAGCGGGGCTCGGGGAGCTGTTTTTT.

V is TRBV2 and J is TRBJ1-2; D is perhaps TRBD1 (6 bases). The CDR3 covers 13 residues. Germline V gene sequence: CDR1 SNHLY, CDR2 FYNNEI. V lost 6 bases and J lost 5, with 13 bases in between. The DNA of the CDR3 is TGTGCCAGCAGCGAGGACAGCGCTTATGGCTACACCTTC. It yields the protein CASSEDSAYGYTF.

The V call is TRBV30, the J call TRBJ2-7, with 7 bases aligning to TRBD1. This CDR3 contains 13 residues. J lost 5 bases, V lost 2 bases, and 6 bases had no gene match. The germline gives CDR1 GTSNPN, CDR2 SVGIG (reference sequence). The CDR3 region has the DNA TGTGCCTGGAGTCGACAGGGAAGGGACGAGCAGTACTTC. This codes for CAWSRQGRDEQYF.

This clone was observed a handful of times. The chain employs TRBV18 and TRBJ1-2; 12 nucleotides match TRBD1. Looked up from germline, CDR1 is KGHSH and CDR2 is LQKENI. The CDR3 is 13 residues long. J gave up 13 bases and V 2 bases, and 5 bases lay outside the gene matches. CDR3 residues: CASSPWDRGQGTF. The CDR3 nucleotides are TGTGCCAGCTCACCATGGGACAGGGGGCAGGGCACCTTC.

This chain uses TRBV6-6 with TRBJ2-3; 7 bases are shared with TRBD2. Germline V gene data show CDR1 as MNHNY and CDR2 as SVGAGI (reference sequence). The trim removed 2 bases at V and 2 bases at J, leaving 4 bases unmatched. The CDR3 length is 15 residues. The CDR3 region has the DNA TGTGCCAGCAGTTACAGTCGGGGGGTCACAGATACGCAGTATTTT. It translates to CASSYSRGVTDTQYF.

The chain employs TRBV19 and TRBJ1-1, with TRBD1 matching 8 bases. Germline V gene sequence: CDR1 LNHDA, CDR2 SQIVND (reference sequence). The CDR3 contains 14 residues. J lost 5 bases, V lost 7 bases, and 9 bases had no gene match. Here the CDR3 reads CASILDREGTEAFF. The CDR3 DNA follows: TGTGCCAGTATCCTGGACAGGGAAGGGACTGAAGCTTTCTTT.

In nucleotides, the CDR3 is TGTGCCAGCTCACCAGGAAGCGTTTTCAATCAGCCCCAGCATTTT. Translating gives CASSPGSVFNQPQHF. This chain links TRBV18 with TRBJ1-5; the D is unclear. The CDR3 runs to 15 residues. Germline-derived CDR1 and CDR2 are KGHSH and LQKENI. Between the trimmed V and J ends, which lost 2 bases and 3 bases, there was a span of 11 bases. Full variable domain (outside the CDR3, taken from reference TRBV18 and TRBJ1-5): NAGVMQNPRHLVRRRGQEARLRCSPMKGHSHVYWYRQLPEEGLKFMVYLQKENIIDESGMPKERFSAEFPKEGPSILRIQQVVRGDSAAYFCASSPGSVFNQPQHFGDGTRLSIL.

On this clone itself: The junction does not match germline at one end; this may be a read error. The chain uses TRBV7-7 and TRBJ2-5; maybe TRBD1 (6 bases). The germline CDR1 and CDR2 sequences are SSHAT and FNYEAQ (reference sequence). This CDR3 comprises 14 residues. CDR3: CASSPSVVGGTQYF. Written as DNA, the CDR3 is TGTGCTAGCAGCCCATCGGTGGTAGGGGGGACCCAGTACTTC.

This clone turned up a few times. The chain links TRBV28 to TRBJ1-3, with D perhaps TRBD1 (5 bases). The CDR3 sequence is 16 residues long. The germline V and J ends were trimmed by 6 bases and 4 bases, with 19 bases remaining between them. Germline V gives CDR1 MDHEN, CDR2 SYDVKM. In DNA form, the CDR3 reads TGTGCCAGCAGGGGGGGGTTGTGGGGTTCCGGAAACACCATATATTTT. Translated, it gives CASRGGLWGSGNTIYF.

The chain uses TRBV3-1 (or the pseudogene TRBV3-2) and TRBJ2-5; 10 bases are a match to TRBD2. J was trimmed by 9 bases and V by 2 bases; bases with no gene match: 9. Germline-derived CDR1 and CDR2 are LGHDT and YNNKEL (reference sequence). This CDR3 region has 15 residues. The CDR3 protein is CASSQRSGGAAAQYF. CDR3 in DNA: TGTGCCAGCAGCCAACGGAGCGGGGGGGCGGCGGCCCAGTACTTC.

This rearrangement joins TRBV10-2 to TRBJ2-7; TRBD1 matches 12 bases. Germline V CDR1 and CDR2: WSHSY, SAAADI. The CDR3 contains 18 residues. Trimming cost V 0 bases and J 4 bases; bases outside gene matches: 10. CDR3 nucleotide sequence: TGCGCCAGCAGTGAGTCTGGGTGGGGACAGGGGGCGCGGTACGAGCAGTACTTC. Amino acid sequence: CASSESGWGQGARYEQYF.

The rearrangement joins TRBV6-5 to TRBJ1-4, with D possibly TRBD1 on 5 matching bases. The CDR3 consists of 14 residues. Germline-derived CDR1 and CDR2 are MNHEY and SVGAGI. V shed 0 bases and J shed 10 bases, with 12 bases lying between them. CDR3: CASSYSIIQGKLFF. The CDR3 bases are TGTGCCAGCAGTTACTCGATTATCCAGGGAAAACTGTTTTTT.

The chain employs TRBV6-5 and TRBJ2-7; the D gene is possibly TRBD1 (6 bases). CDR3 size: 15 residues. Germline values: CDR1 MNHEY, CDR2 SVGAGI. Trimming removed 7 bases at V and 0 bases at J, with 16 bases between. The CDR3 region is CASTADRRHSYEQYF. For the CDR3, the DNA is TGTGCCAGCACCGCAGACAGGCGACACTCCTACGAGCAGTACTTC.

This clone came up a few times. This CDR3 reads CAWSVGDSSRGTQYF. The CDR3, as DNA: TGTGCCTGGAGTGTCGGGGACAGTTCAAGAGGGACCCAGTACTTC. V and J are TRBV30 and TRBJ2-5, with 7 bases matching TRBD1. V was pared by 0 bases and J by 7 bases, with 11 bases of the junction left unmatched. Germline V gene sequence: CDR1 GTSNPN, CDR2 SVGIG (reference sequence). The CDR3 has 15 amino acids.

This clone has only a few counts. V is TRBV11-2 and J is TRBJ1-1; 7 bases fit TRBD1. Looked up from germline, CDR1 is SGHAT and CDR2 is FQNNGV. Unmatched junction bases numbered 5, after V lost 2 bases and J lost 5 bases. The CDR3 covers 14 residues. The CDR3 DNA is TGTGCCAGCAGCTTACAAACAGGGGATACTGAAGCTTTCTTT. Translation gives CASSLQTGDTEAFF.

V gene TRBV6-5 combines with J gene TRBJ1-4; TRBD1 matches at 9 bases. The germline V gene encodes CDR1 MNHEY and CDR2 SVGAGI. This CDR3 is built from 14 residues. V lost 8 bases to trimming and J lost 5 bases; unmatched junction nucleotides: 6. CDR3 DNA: TGTGCCAGCGGGATGACAGGGGGAAATGAAAAACTGTTTTTT. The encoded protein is CASGMTGGNEKLFF.

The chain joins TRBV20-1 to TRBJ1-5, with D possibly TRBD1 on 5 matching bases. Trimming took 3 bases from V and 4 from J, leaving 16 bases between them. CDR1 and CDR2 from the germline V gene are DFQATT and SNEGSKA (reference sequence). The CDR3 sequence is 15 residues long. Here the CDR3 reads CSASVPGRENQPQHF. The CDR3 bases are TGCAGTGCTAGTGTCCCGGGGCGGGAGAATCAGCCCCAGCATTTT.

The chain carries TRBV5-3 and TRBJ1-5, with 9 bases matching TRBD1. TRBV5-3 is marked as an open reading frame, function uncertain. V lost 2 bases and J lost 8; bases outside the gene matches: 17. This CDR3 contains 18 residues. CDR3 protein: CARSLPWPTPGTGKPQHF. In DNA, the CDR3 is TGTGCCAGAAGCTTACCGTGGCCCACCCCCGGGACAGGGAAGCCCCAGCATTTT.

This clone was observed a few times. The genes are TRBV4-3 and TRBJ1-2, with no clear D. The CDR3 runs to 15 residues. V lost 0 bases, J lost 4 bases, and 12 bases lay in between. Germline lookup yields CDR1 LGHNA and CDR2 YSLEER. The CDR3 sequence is CASSQERRGIYGYTF. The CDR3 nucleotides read TGCGCCAGCAGCCAAGAACGGCGGGGAATCTATGGCTACACCTTC.

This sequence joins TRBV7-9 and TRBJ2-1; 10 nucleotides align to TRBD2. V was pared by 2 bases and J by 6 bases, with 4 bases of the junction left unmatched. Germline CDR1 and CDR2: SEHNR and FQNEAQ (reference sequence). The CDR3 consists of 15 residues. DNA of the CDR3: TGTGCCAGCAGCTTACTAGCGGGGGCGACCAATGAGCAGTTCTTC. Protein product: CASSLLAGATNEQFF.

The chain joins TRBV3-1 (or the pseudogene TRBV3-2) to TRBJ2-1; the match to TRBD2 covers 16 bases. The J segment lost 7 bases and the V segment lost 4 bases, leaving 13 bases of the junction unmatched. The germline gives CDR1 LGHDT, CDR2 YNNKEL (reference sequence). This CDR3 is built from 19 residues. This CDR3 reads CASSPRAGLAGGPWNEQFF. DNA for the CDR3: TGTGCCAGCAGCCCAAGAGCGGGACTAGCGGGGGGGCCCTGGAATGAGCAGTTCTTC.

CDR3 bases: TGTGCCAGCAGTGGACAGGGGGCCAGCTACGAGCAGTACTTC. Translation gives CASSGQGASYEQYF. This sequence joins TRBV7-9 and TRBJ2-7, with 11 bases identical to TRBD1. Germline V gives CDR1 SEHNR, CDR2 FQNEAQ (reference sequence). V dropped 6 bases and J dropped 3; count of bases not matched to a gene: 4. The CDR3 consists of 14 residues.

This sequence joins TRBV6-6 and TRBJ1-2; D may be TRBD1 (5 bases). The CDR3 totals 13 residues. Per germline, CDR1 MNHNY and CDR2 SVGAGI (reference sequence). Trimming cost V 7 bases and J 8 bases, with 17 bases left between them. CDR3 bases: TGTGCCAGCACTTGGTCGGGGGTGGAAGGCTACACCTTC. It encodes CASTWSGVEGYTF.

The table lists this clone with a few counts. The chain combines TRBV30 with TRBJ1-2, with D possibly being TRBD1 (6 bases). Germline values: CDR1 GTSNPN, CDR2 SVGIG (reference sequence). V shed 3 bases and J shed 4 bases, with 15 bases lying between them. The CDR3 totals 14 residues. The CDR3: CAWSTGGGGYGYTF. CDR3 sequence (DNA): TGTGCCTGGAGCACGGGAGGGGGGGGCTATGGCTACACCTTC.

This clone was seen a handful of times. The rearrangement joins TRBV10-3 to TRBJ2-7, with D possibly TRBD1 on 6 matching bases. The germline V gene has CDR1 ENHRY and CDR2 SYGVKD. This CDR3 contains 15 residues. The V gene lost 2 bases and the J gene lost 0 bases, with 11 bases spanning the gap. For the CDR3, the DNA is TGTGCCATCAGTGAGCCGGGACACCCCTCCTACGAGCAGTACTTC. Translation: CAISEPGHPSYEQYF.